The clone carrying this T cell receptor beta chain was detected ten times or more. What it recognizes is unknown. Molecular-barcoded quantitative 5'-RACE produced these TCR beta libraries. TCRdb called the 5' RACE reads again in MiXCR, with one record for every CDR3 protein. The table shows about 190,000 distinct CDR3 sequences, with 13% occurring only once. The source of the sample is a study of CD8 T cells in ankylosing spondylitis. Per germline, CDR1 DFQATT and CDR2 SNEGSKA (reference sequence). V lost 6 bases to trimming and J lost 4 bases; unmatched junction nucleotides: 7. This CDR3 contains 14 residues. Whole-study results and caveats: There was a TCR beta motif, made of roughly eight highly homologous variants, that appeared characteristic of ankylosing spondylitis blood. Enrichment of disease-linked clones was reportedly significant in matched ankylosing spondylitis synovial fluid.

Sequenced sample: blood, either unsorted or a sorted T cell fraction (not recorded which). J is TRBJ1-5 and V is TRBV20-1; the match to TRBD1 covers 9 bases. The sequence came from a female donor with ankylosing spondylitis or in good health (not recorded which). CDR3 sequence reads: CSAPTGGVNQPQHF. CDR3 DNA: TGCAGTGCCCCGACAGGGGGAGTGAATCAGCCCCAGCATTTT.